Below, one T cell receptor beta chain is given with its context. Its antigen is not known. V gave up 1 base and J gave up 4 bases, with 11 bases separating them. The CDR3 runs to 15 residues. CDR1 and CDR2 (germline): SGHVS, FQNEAQ. In TCRdb, the 5' RACE reads were re-called with MiXCR into one record per CDR3 protein. The table lists about 220,000 distinct CDR3 sequences, 6.5% to 7.5% of them singletons. This sample stems from a study of T cells after yellow fever vaccination. Overall study results and limits: Abundant bulk-derived clonotypes could contaminate FACS-sorted repertoires.

This TCR came from a man in his thirties or forties who received the YFV17D yellow fever vaccine. V is TRBV7-8 and J is TRBJ2-1, with D possibly being TRBD1 or TRBD2 (6 bases each). The sequences come from CD4+ T cells sorted from PBMCs, collected on the day of the yellow fever booster vaccination. The DNA of the CDR3 is TGTGCCAGCAGCTTAGAGGGGGGTCGGTACAATGAGCAGTTCTTC. It encodes CASSLEGGRYNEQFF.